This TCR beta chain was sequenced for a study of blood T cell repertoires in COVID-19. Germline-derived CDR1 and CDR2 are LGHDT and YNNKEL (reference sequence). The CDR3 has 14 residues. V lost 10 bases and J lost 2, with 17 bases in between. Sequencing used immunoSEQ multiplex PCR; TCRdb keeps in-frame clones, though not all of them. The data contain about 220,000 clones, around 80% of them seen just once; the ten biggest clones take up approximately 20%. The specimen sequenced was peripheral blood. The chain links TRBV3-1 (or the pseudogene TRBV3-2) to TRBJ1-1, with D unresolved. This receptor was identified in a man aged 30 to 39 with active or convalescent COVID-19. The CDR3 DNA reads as TGTGCCACCTCTCGGGAGGTCGTAAACACTGAAGCTTTCTTT. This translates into CATSREVVNTEAFF.